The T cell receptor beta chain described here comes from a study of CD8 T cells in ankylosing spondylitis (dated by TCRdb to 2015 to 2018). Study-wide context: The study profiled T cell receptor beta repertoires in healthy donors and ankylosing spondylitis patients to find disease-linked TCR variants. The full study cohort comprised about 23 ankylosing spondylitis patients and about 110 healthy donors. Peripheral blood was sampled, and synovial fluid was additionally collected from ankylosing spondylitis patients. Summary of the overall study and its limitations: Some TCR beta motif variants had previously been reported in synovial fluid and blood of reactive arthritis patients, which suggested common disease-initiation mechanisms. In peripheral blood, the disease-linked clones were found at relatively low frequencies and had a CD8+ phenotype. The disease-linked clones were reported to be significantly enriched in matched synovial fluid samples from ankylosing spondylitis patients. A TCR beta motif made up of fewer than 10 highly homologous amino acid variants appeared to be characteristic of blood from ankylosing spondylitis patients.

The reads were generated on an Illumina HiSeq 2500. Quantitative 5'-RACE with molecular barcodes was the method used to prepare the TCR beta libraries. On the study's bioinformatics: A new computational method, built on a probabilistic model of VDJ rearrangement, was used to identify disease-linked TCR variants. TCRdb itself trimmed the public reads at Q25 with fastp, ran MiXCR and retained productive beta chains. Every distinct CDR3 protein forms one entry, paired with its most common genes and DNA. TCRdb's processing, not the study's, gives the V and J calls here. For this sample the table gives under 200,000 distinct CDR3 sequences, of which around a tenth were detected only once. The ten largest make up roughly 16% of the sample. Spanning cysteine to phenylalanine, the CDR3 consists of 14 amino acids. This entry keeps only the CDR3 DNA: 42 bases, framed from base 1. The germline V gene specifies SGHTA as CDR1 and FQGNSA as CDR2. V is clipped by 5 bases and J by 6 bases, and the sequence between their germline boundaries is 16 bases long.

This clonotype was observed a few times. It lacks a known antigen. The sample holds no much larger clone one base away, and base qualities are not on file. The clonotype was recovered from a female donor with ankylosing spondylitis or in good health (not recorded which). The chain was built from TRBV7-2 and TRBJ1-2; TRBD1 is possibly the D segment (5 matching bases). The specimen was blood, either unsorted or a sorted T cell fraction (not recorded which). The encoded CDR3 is CASSPLQGWDGYTF. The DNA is TGTGCCAGCAGCCCCCTCCAGGGCTGGGATGGCTACACCTTC.